Following are 3 T cell receptor beta chains from one sample sequenced in a study of T-cell memory formation after mild COVID-19. TCRdb reprocessed the 5' RACE reads with MiXCR, giving one entry per CDR3 protein. The repertoire holds hundreds of thousands of distinct CDR3 sequences, with about a sixth as singletons. Sequencing input: PBMCs or a T cell subset sorted from them (not recorded which). These receptors were taken from a man between 18 and 29 years old who had mild COVID-19 (a few samples of this study predate the infection). Cell type and time point are not known.

This clonotype was counted at least ten times. This chain joins TRBV7-9 and TRBJ1-3; unclear D gene. Trimming removed 2 bases from V and 7 bases from J, with 3 bases in between. The CDR3 sequence is 11 residues long. The V gene's germline CDR1 is SEHNR and CDR2 FQNEAQ (reference sequence). This chain's CDR3 is CASSLQNTIYF. CDR3 sequence (DNA): TGTGCCAGCAGCTTACAGAACACCATATATTTT.

In this sample, this clonotype turned up many times. The chain links TRBV7-3 to TRBJ2-1; 7 positions match TRBD2. In germline, CDR1 is SGHTA, CDR2 FQGTGA. The length of the CDR3 is 14 residues. The J segment lost 6 bases and the V segment lost 5 bases, leaving 7 bases of the junction unmatched. The DNA for the CDR3 is TGTGCCAGCAGCCAAGGACTAGTTGGCAATGAGCAGTTCTTC. This encodes CASSQGLVGNEQFF.

This chain's CDR3 is CASSPTGAIYEQYF. The CDR3, as DNA: TGTGCCAGCTCTCCGACAGGGGCTATCTACGAGCAGTACTTC. This chain links TRBV7-6 with TRBJ2-7; 8 bases are shared with TRBD1. V shed 8 bases and J 3 bases; nucleotides not matched to a gene: 9. CDR3 size: 14 residues. Germline values: CDR1 SGHVS, CDR2 FNYEAQ.